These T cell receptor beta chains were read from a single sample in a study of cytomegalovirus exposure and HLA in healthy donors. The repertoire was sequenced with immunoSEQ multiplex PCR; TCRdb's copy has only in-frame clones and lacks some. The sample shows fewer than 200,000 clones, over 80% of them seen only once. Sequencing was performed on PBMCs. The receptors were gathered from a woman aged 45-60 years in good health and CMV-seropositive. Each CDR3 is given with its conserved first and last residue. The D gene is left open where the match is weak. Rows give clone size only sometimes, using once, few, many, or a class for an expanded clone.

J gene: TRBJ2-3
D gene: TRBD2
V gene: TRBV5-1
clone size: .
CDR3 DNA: TGCGCCAGCAGCTTGGGACTAGCGGTAACAGATACGCAGTATTTT
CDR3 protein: CASSLGLAVTDTQYF

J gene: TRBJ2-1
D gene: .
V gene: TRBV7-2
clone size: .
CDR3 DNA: TGTGCCAGCAGCTTACGGGGGAGCCTCTACAATGAGCAGTTCTTC
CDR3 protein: CASSLRGSLYNEQFF

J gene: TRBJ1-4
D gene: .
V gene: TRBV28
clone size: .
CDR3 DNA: TGTGCTTCAGGGTGGGGGGTTGAAAAACTGTTTTTT
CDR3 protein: CASGWGVEKLFF

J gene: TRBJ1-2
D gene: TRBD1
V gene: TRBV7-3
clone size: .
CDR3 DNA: TGTGCCAGCAGCTTGGACAGGGACTATGGCTACACCTTC
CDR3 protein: CASSLDRDYGYTF

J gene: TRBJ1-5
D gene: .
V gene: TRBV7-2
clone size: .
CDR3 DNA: TGTGCCAGCAGCTCAACCCCCGCGGGCAATCAGCCCCAGCATTTT
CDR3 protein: CASSSTPAGNQPQHF

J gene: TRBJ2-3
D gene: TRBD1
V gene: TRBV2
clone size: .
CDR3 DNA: TGTGCCAGCATTGGACAGGGATCTTTCACAGATACGCAGTATTTT
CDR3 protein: CASIGQGSFTDTQYF

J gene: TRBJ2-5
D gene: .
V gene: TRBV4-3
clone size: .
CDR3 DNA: TGCGCCAGCAGCCAAGATTTCGGGGGGCCGGGCGAGACCCAGTACTTC
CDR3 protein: CASSQDFGGPGETQYF

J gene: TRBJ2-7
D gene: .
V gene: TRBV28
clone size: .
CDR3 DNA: TGTGCCAGCAGTCTATACACCTACGAGCAGTACTTC
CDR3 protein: CASSLYTYEQYF

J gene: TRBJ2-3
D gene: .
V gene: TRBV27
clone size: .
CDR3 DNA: TGTGCCAGCGCCGGGAGCACAGATACGCAGTATTTT
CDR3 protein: CASAGSTDTQYF

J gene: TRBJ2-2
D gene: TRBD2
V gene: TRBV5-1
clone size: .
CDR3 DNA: TGCGCCAGCAGCTGGACTAGCGGGGGCGGGGAGCTGTTTTTT
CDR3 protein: CASSWTSGGGELFF

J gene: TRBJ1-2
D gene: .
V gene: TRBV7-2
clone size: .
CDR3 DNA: TGTGCCAGCAGCTTAGCCAGCCAGGCCGCCTATGGCTACACCTTC
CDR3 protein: CASSLASQAAYGYTF

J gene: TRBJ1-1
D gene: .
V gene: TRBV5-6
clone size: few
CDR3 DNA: TGTGCCAGCAGCTTGTCTGGGAGTATGAACACTGAAGCTTTCTTT
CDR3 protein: CASSLSGSMNTEAFF

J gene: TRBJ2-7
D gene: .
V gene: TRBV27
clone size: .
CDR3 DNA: TGTGCCAGCAGTCCCCGATGGAGCTCCTACGAGCAGTACTTC
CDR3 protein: CASSPRWSSYEQYF

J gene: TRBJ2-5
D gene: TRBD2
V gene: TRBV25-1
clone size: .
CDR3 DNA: TGTGCCAGCAGTGGTCCGGGACTAGCGGGGGCGGGAGAGACCCAGTACTTC
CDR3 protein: CASSGPGLAGAGETQYF

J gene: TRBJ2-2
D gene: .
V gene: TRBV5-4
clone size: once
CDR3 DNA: TGTGCCAGCAGCGCGTGGGCGACCGGGGAGCTGTTTTTT
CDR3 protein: CASSAWATGELFF

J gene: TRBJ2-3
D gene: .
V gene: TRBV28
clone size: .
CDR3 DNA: TGTGCCAGCACGTCCCCAAATAGTCCAGATACGCAGTATTTT
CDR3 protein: CASTSPNSPDTQYF

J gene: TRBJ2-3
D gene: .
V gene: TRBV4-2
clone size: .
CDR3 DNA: TGTGCCAGCAGCCAAGATCCCACTAGCCCAAGCACAGATACGCAGTATTTT
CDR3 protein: CASSQDPTSPSTDTQYF

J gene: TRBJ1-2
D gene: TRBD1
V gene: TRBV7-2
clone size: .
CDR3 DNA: TGTGCCAGCAATCGACCGGGACAGAGTTATGGCTACACCTTC
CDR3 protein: CASNRPGQSYGYTF

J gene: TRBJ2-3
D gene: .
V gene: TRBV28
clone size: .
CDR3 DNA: TGTGCCAGCACTTCAGGAGAGTTTGAACAGGCAGATACGCAGTATTTT
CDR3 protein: CASTSGEFEQADTQYF

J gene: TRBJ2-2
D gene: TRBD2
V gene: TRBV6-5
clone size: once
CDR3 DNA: TGTGCCAGCAGTTACCGCACTAGCGGAGTCACCGGGGAGCTGTTTTTT
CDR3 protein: CASSYRTSGVTGELFF